This TCR beta chain was profiled in a study of blood T cell repertoires in COVID-19. Donors were grouped by their self-reported clinical history. Here immunoSEQ multiplex PCR was the method, and the copy in TCRdb shows in-frame clones only, minus some. The data contain around 170,000 clones, around 84% of them singletons. Trimming shortened V by 4 bases and J by 3 bases, and 12 bases separated the two germline ends. The germline gives CDR1 MNHEY, CDR2 SVGEGT. CDR3 length: 14 residues. The sequenced sample was PBMCs or T cells enriched from blood (not recorded which). This sequence was found in a woman aged 45 to 65 who had recovered from COVID-19. The V and J genes are TRBV6-2 or TRBV6-3 and TRBJ1-2; a weak D match, TRBD1 (5 bases). The CDR3 protein is CASSSGPWDYGYTF. CDR3 DNA: TGTGCCAGCAGTTCAGGGCCATGGGACTATGGCTACACCTTC.